A selection of T cell receptor beta chains follows, all from one sample in a study of blood T cell repertoires in COVID-19. TCRdb's copy holds only in-frame clones and misses some; the assay was immunoSEQ multiplex PCR. The top ten clones hold 3.5% to 5% of a sample with 200,000 to 250,000 clones, 85% to 90% of them seen once. Sequenced material: peripheral blood. These receptors were taken from a man in his forties or fifties with acute or convalescent COVID-19. CDR3s include the opening cysteine and the closing phenylalanine or tryptophan. A D gene is named only where the DNA matches it firmly. Some rows have no size entry. The others give once, few or many, or a class for an expanded clone.

CDR3 length	clone size	V gene	D gene	J gene	CDR3 protein	CDR3 DNA
15	few	TRBV4-1	TRBD1	TRBJ1-5	CASSPGQGGGQPQHF	TGCGCCAGCAGCCCCGGACAGGGCGGAGGGCAGCCCCAGCATTTT
16	NA	TRBV15	NA	TRBJ1-5	CATSRGPPRSNQPQHF	TGTGCCACCAGCAGGGGGCCGCCCCGTAGCAATCAGCCCCAGCATTTT
14	few	TRBV7-6	NA	TRBJ2-7	CASSPQGSLYEQYF	TGTGCCAGCAGCCCCCAGGGGTCCTTATACGAGCAGTACTTC
14	NA	TRBV6-1	NA	TRBJ1-5	CASSEVRENQPQHF	TGTGCCAGCAGTGAAGTCCGGGAAAATCAGCCCCAGCATTTT
12	NA	TRBV5-4	NA	TRBJ2-3	CASSLGTNTQYF	TGTGCCAGCAGCTTGGGTACAAATACGCAGTATTTT
17	once	TRBV4-1	TRBD1	TRBJ2-6	CASSPLDRVSGANVLTF	TGCGCCAGCAGCCCCCTTGACAGGGTCTCTGGGGCCAACGTCCTGACTTTC
13	NA	TRBV29-1	NA	TRBJ1-4	CSVGEGANEKLFF	TGCAGCGTTGGCGAAGGGGCTAATGAAAAACTGTTTTTT
15	NA	TRBV6-5	TRBD1	TRBJ1-5	CASGKGQDGSQPQHF	TGTGCCAGCGGGAAGGGACAGGATGGGTCTCAGCCCCAGCATTTT
15	NA	TRBV5-1	TRBD1	TRBJ2-7	CASSSGGTGGYEQYF	TGCGCCAGCAGCTCGGGAGGGACAGGGGGCTACGAGCAGTACTTC
18	NA	TRBV7-3	NA	TRBJ1-1	CASSPSPWVGTMNTEAFF	TGTGCCAGCAGCCCCTCCCCGTGGGTAGGGACAATGAACACTGAAGCTTTCTTT
16	few	TRBV3-1/TRBV3-2	TRBD2	TRBJ2-3	CASSQAAGGPTDTQYF	TGTGCCAGCAGCCAAGCTGCGGGGGGCCCTACCGATACGCAGTATTTT
12	NA	TRBV10-3	TRBD1	TRBJ1-2	CAIAGTGDGYTF	TGTGCCATCGCGGGGACAGGGGATGGCTACACCTTC
16	NA	TRBV6-2/TRBV6-3	TRBD1	TRBJ1-2	CASSRRDRASAYGYTF	TGTGCCAGCAGTCGCCGGGACAGGGCTTCAGCCTATGGCTACACCTTC
15	NA	TRBV2	TRBD2	TRBJ2-7	CASTPRTSGGYEQYF	TGTGCCAGCACCCCTCGGACTAGCGGGGGTTACGAGCAGTACTTC
12	once	TRBV10-3	NA	TRBJ1-1	CAISDTRGGAFF	TGTGCCATCAGTGATACCAGGGGTGGGGCTTTCTTT
15	NA	TRBV7-2	NA	TRBJ2-2	CASSLGGRPTGELFF	TGTGCCAGCAGCTTAGGCGGCAGACCCACCGGGGAGCTGTTTTTT
15	NA	TRBV5-1	TRBD2	TRBJ2-4	CASSPFSGGKNIQYF	TGCGCCAGCAGCCCATTTTCGGGGGGCAAAAACATTCAGTACTTC
15	NA	TRBV19	NA	TRBJ1-1	CASSIQAGQNTEAFF	TGTGCCAGTAGTATCCAAGCGGGACAGAACACTGAAGCTTTCTTT
17	few	TRBV5-1	NA	TRBJ2-6	CASSLSGGAIGANVLTF	TGCGCCAGCAGCTTGTCAGGCGGGGCCATCGGGGCCAACGTCCTGACTTTC
16	NA	TRBV6-5	TRBD2	TRBJ2-7	CASSYSTGGSSYEQYF	TGTGCCAGCAGTTACTCCACGGGGGGGAGCTCCTACGAGCAGTACTTC
14	NA	TRBV9	NA	TRBJ1-5	CASSARDNNQPQHF	TGTGCCAGCAGCGCCCGGGACAACAATCAGCCCCAGCATTTT
14	NA	TRBV10-3	TRBD1	TRBJ1-6	CAISGDRGNSPLHF	TGTGCCATCAGTGGGGACAGGGGGAATTCACCCCTCCACTTT
16	NA	TRBV9	TRBD1	TRBJ1-1	CASSAGTGGWNTEAFF	TGTGCCAGCAGCGCCGGGACAGGGGGTTGGAACACTGAAGCTTTCTTT
17	NA	TRBV5-1	TRBD1	TRBJ2-2	CASSLGDRGSRTGELFF	TGCGCCAGCAGCTTGGGAGACAGGGGTTCACGGACCGGGGAGCTGTTTTTT
16	NA	TRBV7-2	TRBD1	TRBJ1-5	CASSPGTGHSNQPQHF	TGTGCCAGCAGCCCCGGGACAGGGCACAGCAATCAGCCCCAGCATTTT
15	NA	TRBV10-1	NA	TRBJ1-3	CASSESPGVGNTIYF	TGCGCCAGCAGTGAGTCCCCAGGGGTCGGAAACACCATATATTTT
16	NA	TRBV5-1	TRBD1	TRBJ1-1	CASSVGQGILNTEAFF	TGCGCCAGCAGCGTAGGACAGGGAATCTTGAACACTGAAGCTTTCTTT
19	NA	TRBV5-1	NA	TRBJ2-1	CASSSGGAGNGPTALEQFF	TGCGCCAGCAGCTCCGGGGGTGCAGGGAATGGCCCCACAGCGCTTGAGCAGTTCTTC
15	NA	TRBV2	NA	TRBJ1-5	CASNFDRLGNQPQHF	TGTGCCAGCAATTTCGACAGGTTGGGCAATCAGCCCCAGCATTTT
16	once	TRBV9	TRBD2	TRBJ2-5	CASSVAAGGVRETQYF	TGTGCCAGCAGCGTAGCTGCGGGGGGGGTTAGGGAGACCCAGTACTTC
14	NA	TRBV14	NA	TRBJ1-2	CASSQGGWSYGYTF	TGTGCCAGCAGCCAAGGGGGCTGGTCGTATGGCTACACCTTC
13	NA	TRBV29-1	TRBD1	TRBJ1-3	CSAGDRTENTIYF	TGCAGCGCCGGGGACAGGACGGAAAACACCATATATTTT
16	NA	TRBV5-4	TRBD2	TRBJ2-3	CASSSRLAGVTDTQYF	TGTGCCAGCAGCTCTAGACTAGCGGGGGTCACAGATACGCAGTATTTT
15	once	TRBV11-2	TRBD1	TRBJ2-7	CASSLGQAITYEQYF	TGTGCCAGCAGCCTCGGACAGGCGATCACCTACGAGCAGTACTTC
14	NA	TRBV30	TRBD1	TRBJ2-7	CAWRTDRPPYEQYF	TGTGCCTGGAGGACGGACAGGCCGCCCTACGAGCAGTACTTC
15	NA	TRBV6-5	TRBD1	TRBJ1-4	CAHHSGSQGWEKLFF	TGTGCCCATCACAGTGGTTCACAGGGGTGGGAAAAACTGTTTTTT
16	few	TRBV5-1	TRBD1	TRBJ1-1	CASSLNPGQGASEAFF	TGCGCCAGCAGCTTGAATCCGGGACAGGGTGCTTCAGAAGCTTTCTTT
13	NA	TRBV27	TRBD1	TRBJ2-7	CASKRQGPHEQYF	TGTGCCAGCAAAAGACAGGGGCCCCACGAGCAGTACTTC
11	NA	TRBV20-1	TRBD1	TRBJ1-1	CSAAGGLEAFF	TGCAGTGCCGCAGGGGGCTTAGAAGCTTTCTTT